The present T cell receptor (beta chain) was sequenced within a study of a mutant IDH1 vaccine in newly diagnosed glioma. Study-wide background: The earlier regimen, radiotherapy, temozolomide, or both, was most often both. V12 fell at week 35 and V13, the study end, at week 47.

The length of the CDR3 is 13 residues. The ends were cut back, 6 bases at V and 3 bases at J, with 14 bases in the middle. Germline V gene sequence: CDR1 SQVTM, CDR2 ANQGSEA. Measured with immunoSEQ multiplex PCR; TCRdb has only the in-frame clones, and not every one. The sample includes 45,000 to 65,000 clones, around 60% of them seen just once. Time point noted: week 47, end of study. In every dose of vaccine, 300 ug of mutant IDH1 20-mer peptide was given alongside topical imiquimod. To note about this clone: Antigen specificity is unknown.

The rearrangement joins TRBV29-1 to TRBJ1-2, with D maybe TRBD1 (5 bases). The source is a man aged 35-49 years with glioma. Some clones in this sample may be carry-over from other donors' samples. The specimen comprised peripheral blood mononuclear cells (PBMCs), sampled from a glioma patient whose treatment included an IDH1 peptide vaccine. CDR3: CSVTPGTDYGYTF. CDR3 DNA: TGCAGCGTCACGCCCGGGACGGACTATGGCTACACCTTC.